Below are 24 T cell receptor beta chains sequenced from a single sample in a study of a mutant IDH1 vaccine in newly diagnosed glioma. These receptors' targets are unknown. Libraries were prepared by immunoSEQ multiplex PCR; TCRdb keeps only in-frame clonotypes and omits some of them. The sample has 20,000 to 25,000 clones; around 92% are singletons. Time point denoted: week 11, during vaccination. With topical imiquimod, each dose of the vaccine consisted of 300 ug of mutant IDH1 20-mer peptide. This sample comprised PBMCs, obtained from a glioma patient whose treatment included an IDH1 peptide vaccine. The receptors stem from a woman between 35 and 50 years old with glioma.

The chain recombines TRBV10-3 with TRBJ2-1, with a weak D call TRBD1 (5 bases). This CDR3 is 15 amino acids long. CDR1 ENHRY and CDR2 SYGVKD come from the germline V gene. The germline V and J ends were trimmed by 2 bases and 0 bases, with 8 bases remaining between them. This CDR3 reads CAISEADSSYNEQFF. The CDR3 DNA follows: TGTGCCATCAGTGAGGCAGACAGCTCCTACAATGAGCAGTTCTTC.

On this clone itself: Compared with germline, one end of the junction differs, possibly owing to a read error. This chain joins TRBV7-2 and TRBJ1-3, with D possibly TRBD1 on 5 matching bases. The CDR3 totals 14 residues. The germline V gene encodes CDR1 SGHTA and CDR2 FQGNSA. CDR3 sequence reads: CASSEWDSRNTIYF. The CDR3 DNA reads TGTGCCAGCAGCGAATGGGACTCTCGAAACACCATATATTTT.

The chain combines TRBV20-1 with TRBJ2-3; weak D call: TRBD1 (6 bases). The CDR3 consists of 11 residues. CDR1 and CDR2 (germline): DFQATT, SNEGSKA (reference sequence). With 3 bases removed from V and 8 bases from J, the gap between germline ends came to 9 bases. The CDR3 DNA reads TGCAGTGCTAGGGGGGCCACTACGCAGTATTTT. It codes for CSARGATTQYF.

The chain recombines TRBV21-1 with TRBJ1-1; the table's D call of TRBD1 was not tested on the DNA. TRBV21-1 is flagged as a pseudogene. The CDR3 covers 17 residues. This CDR3 reads CASSVHSRDRGNTEAFF. In DNA, the CDR3 is TGTGCCAGCAGCGTTCATTCCCGGGACAGGGGAAACACTGAAGCTTTCTTT.

This chain uses TRBV7-2 with TRBJ1-5; D is unclear. Per germline, CDR1 SGHTA and CDR2 FQGNSA. V gave up 3 bases and J gave up 1 base, with 10 bases separating them. The CDR3 is made up of 15 amino acids. The CDR3 loop is CASSFTGHSNQPQHF. CDR3 bases: TGTGCCAGCAGCTTCACCGGGCACAGCAATCAGCCCCAGCATTTT. The whole variable domain, filled in from reference TRBV7-2 and TRBJ1-5, reads GAGVSQSPSNKVTEKGKDVELRCDPISGHTALYWYRQSLGQGLEFLIYFQGNSAPDKSGLPSDRFSAERTGGSVSTLTIQRTQQEDSAVYLCASSFTGHSNQPQHFGDGTRLSIL.

This chain uses TRBV6-6 with TRBJ2-5, with D maybe TRBD1 (5 bases). The germline CDR1 and CDR2 sequences are MNHNY and SVGAGI (reference sequence). Trimming pared 7 bases from V and 2 bases from J, leaving 20 bases between. The CDR3 consists of 16 residues. The CDR3 DNA follows: TGTGCCAGCACCCCCTTTAGGGGATACTCTCAAGAGACCCAGTACTTC. This sequence encodes CASTPFRGYSQETQYF.

The chain couples TRBV15 to TRBJ2-1, with D possibly TRBD2 on 6 matching bases. V gave up 0 bases and J gave up 3 bases, with 9 bases separating them. The germline gives CDR1 LNHNV, CDR2 YYDKDF (reference sequence). The CDR3 loop spans 15 amino acids. The CDR3: CATSRDGTFYNEQFF. As DNA, the CDR3 is TGTGCCACCAGCAGAGATGGGACTTTCTACAATGAGCAGTTCTTC. The whole variable domain, filled in from reference TRBV15 and TRBJ2-1, reads DAMVIQNPRYQVTQFGKPVTLSCSQTLNHNVMYWYQQKSSQAPKLLFHYYDKDFNNEADTPDNFQSRRPNTSFCFLDIRSPGLGDTAMYLCATSRDGTFYNEQFFGPGTRLTVL.

CDR3 loop: CASSRKDLRLMNTEAFF. DNA for the CDR3: TGCGCCAGCAGCCGCAAGGATCTCCGGCTTATGAACACTGAAGCTTTCTTT. The rearrangement uses TRBV5-1 and TRBJ1-1; D gene ambiguous. This CDR3 spans 17 amino acids. Germline-derived CDR1 and CDR2 are SGHRS and YFSETQ. V was shortened by 4 bases and J by 0 bases, with 19 bases between the two germline ends.

V gene TRBV7-9 combines with J gene TRBJ2-3; TRBD2 matches at 11 bases. The germline CDR1 and CDR2 sequences are SEHNR and FQNEAQ (reference sequence). The CDR3 sequence is 14 residues long. The V and J ends lost 6 bases and 5 bases, in that order; junction bases with no gene match: 4. The CDR3 nucleotides read TGTGCCAGCAGTCATGGACTAGCGGGAGATACGCAGTATTTT. Its translation is CASSHGLAGDTQYF.

V is TRBV19 and J is TRBJ1-2, with D tentatively TRBD1 (6 bases). The CDR3 is 15 amino acids. Germline V gene data show CDR1 as LNHDA and CDR2 as SQIVND (reference sequence). V shed 2 bases and J shed 3 bases, with 13 bases lying between them. In DNA form, the CDR3 reads TGTGCCAGTAGTATATCCAGGGGAGATTACTATGGCTACACCTTC. This sequence encodes CASSISRGDYYGYTF.

This rearrangement joins TRBV25-1 to TRBJ1-3; D is unresolved. The CDR3 is 14 amino acids. Germline-derived CDR1 and CDR2 are MGHDK and SYGVNS. Trimming removed 6 bases from V and 0 bases from J, with 9 bases in between. This chain's CDR3 is CASRGADSGNTIYF. CDR3 sequence (DNA): TGTGCCAGCAGGGGCGCAGACTCTGGAAACACCATATATTTT.

V gene TRBV7-9 combines with J gene TRBJ2-7; 7 bases align to TRBD2. Germline V lookup: CDR1 SEHNR, CDR2 FQNEAQ (reference sequence). This CDR3 region has 13 residues. Germline trimming cut 7 bases from V and 7 bases from J; bases unmatched to any gene: 10. The CDR3 coding sequence is TGTGCCAGCACACTGGGAGGGGCGGGGGAGCAGTACTTC. Its translation: CASTLGGAGEQYF.

The V and J genes are TRBV9 and TRBJ2-3, with 10 bases identical to TRBD2. CDR1 is SGDLS and CDR2 is YYNGEE in the germline V gene. The J segment lost 4 bases and the V segment lost 0 bases, leaving 8 bases of the junction unmatched. The CDR3 has 17 amino acids. CDR3 DNA: TGTGCCAGCAGCGTAGACTCCCTAGCGGGAGAGCCAGATACGCAGTATTTT. It encodes CASSVDSLAGEPDTQYF.

CDR3: CASSLTGRSGSFYEQYF. For the CDR3, the DNA is TGTGCCAGCAGCTTAACCGGGAGGAGCGGGAGTTTCTACGAGCAGTACTTC. J is TRBJ2-7 and V is TRBV7-2; 8 nucleotides align to TRBD2. V shed 2 bases and J 3 bases; nucleotides not matched to a gene: 12. The CDR3 has 17 amino acids. Germline CDR1 is SGHTA and CDR2 is FQGNSA.

V and J are TRBV2 and TRBJ2-1, with D perhaps TRBD2 (6 bases). V was clipped by 8 bases and J by 7 bases, with 18 bases between them. This CDR3 is 14 amino acids long. Germline CDR1 SNHLY, CDR2 FYNNEI. The DNA of the CDR3 is TGTGCCAGCGCGACGGGTCGCGGGGAAAATGAGCAGTTCTTC. Its translation: CASATGRGENEQFF.

The V and J genes are TRBV25-1 and TRBJ2-1; 11 bases agree with TRBD2. After removal of 3 bases from V and 4 bases from J, the junction contained 8 bases not matched to a gene. Germline loops: CDR1 MGHDK, CDR2 SYGVNS. This CDR3 has 17 residues. The DNA of the CDR3 is TGTGCCAGCAGTGACACTAGCGGGAGACCGTGGTACAATGAGCAGTTCTTC. It encodes CASSDTSGRPWYNEQFF.

V and J are TRBV5-6 and TRBJ2-5; 8 bases map to TRBD1. The CDR3 is made up of 17 amino acids. The germline CDR1 and CDR2 sequences are SGHDT and YYEEEE. With 4 bases clipped from V and 0 bases from J, the junction kept 11 bases outside the gene matches. CDR3 amino acids: CASSPLRTGTYQETQYF. The DNA for the CDR3 is TGTGCCAGCAGCCCACTGAGGACAGGGACGTACCAAGAGACCCAGTACTTC.

V and J are TRBV30 and TRBJ2-7; 8 bases are a match to TRBD1. The CDR3 has 13 residues. With V trimmed by 8 bases and J by 0 bases, 6 bases remained unmatched. Germline CDR1 is GTSNPN and CDR2 is SVGIG (reference sequence). The CDR3 loop reads CARRGTGSYEQYF. CDR3 bases: TGTGCCCGCCGCGGGACAGGCTCCTACGAGCAGTACTTC. Using reference TRBV30 and TRBJ2-7 for the parts outside the CDR3, the full variable domain is SQTIHQWPATLVQPVGSPLSLECTVEGTSNPNLYWYRQAAGRGLQLLFYSVGIGQISSEVPQNLSASRPQDRQFILSSKKLLLSDSGFYLCARRGTGSYEQYFGPGTRLTVT.

The chain links TRBV5-4 to TRBJ2-5; 8 positions agree with TRBD2. The V gene's germline CDR1 is SGHNT and CDR2 YYREEE (reference sequence). V was clipped by 2 bases and J by 4 bases; unmatched bases: 4. CDR3 length: 14 amino acids. The DNA for the CDR3 is TGTGCCAGCAGCTTAGCGGGAGTAATAGAGACCCAGTACTTC. It encodes CASSLAGVIETQYF.

This chain links TRBV19 with TRBJ2-2; unclear D gene. The CDR3 runs to 15 residues. V lost 3 bases and J lost 2, with 10 bases in between. Germline CDR1 is LNHDA and CDR2 is SQIVND (reference sequence). Here the CDR3 reads CASSIGASNTGELFF. The DNA for the CDR3 is TGTGCCAGTAGTATCGGAGCCTCCAACACCGGGGAGCTGTTTTTT.

The chain joins TRBV4-2 to TRBJ1-5; 11 bases align to TRBD1. The CDR3 totals 15 residues. The V gene end was trimmed by 0 bases and the J gene end by 7 bases; junction bases not matched to a gene: 2. The V gene's germline CDR1 is LGHNA and CDR2 YNFKEQ. The CDR3 protein is CASSQDRDRGQPQHF. The CDR3 DNA reads TGTGCCAGCAGCCAAGATAGGGACAGGGGGCAGCCCCAGCATTTT.

The rearrangement links TRBV29-1 to TRBJ2-1; D might be TRBD1 or TRBD2, each matching 6 bases. Trimming took off 6 bases at V and 4 bases at J, with 16 bases between the two ends. The CDR3 extends over 14 amino acids. Germline V gene sequence: CDR1 SQVTM, CDR2 ANQGSEA. The CDR3, as DNA: TGCAGCGTGCTCAAACGGGGGCCTTACAATGAGCAGTTCTTC. Amino acids: CSVLKRGPYNEQFF.

The chain joins TRBV6-5 to TRBJ1-6; no firm D call. Per the germline V gene, CDR1 is MNHEY and CDR2 is SVGAGI. CDR3 length: 15 residues. V dropped 0 bases and J dropped 10 bases, with 13 bases sitting between them. CDR3 nucleotides: TGTGCCAGCAGTTACTCTTGGCAGGAGCGATCACCCCTCCACTTT. Amino acids: CASSYSWQERSPLHF.

This chain joins TRBV6-1 and TRBJ1-2; 9 nucleotides match TRBD1. V trimming: 7 bases; J trimming: 7 bases; junction bases outside the gene matches: 10. CDR3 length: 14 residues. Germline V gene lookup returns CDR1 MNHNS and CDR2 SASEGT. The DNA for the CDR3 is TGTGCCAGCACCGAACGTGGGACAGGGCGTGGCTACACCTTC. Translation gives CASTERGTGRGYTF.